The T cell receptor beta chain under discussion was sequenced for a study of T cells after yellow fever vaccination. Trimming cost V 5 bases and J 6 bases; bases outside gene matches: 16. CDR1 and CDR2 (germline): MNHEY, SMNVEV (reference sequence). This CDR3 contains 18 residues. Universal primer sites and UMIs were introduced during 5'RACE template-switching synthesis of TCR cDNA. From the 5' RACE reads, TCRdb called clonotypes with MiXCR, one entry per CDR3 protein. The data show fewer than 7,000 distinct CDR3 sequences, under 8% seen once. Whole-study findings and limits: Highly abundant clonotypes carried over from the bulk population could end up in FACS-sorted repertoires as contaminants.

The sequence derives from a man between 18 and 35 years old who received the YFV17D yellow fever vaccine. Sequenced material: PBMCs, either bulk or a sorted T-cell subset (CD4+, CD8+, memory, or dextramer-sorted; not recorded which), taken around 15 days after the first yellow fever vaccination. The chain employs TRBV27 and TRBJ1-1, with 12 positions matching TRBD1. The CDR3 reads CASSLLPLLRDRGPEAFF. The DNA of the CDR3 is TGTGCCAGCAGTCTACTCCCCCTTCTCCGGGACAGGGGGCCTGAAGCTTTCTTT.